One and the same sample provided the 20 T cell receptor beta chains below, sequenced in a study of PD-1 blockade in classical Hodgkin lymphoma. Indicated time point: newly diagnosed, previously untreated cHL patient sample. Profiled with immunoSEQ multiplex PCR; TCRdb holds only in-frame clones, not every one. The top ten hold 2.3% of the sample, which has fewer than 35,000 clones, 85% to 95% seen once. The sequenced material came from peripheral blood mononuclear cells (PBMCs). The receptors shown here come from a human donor with classical Hodgkin lymphoma.

This chain links TRBV5-4 with TRBJ2-5; the match to TRBD1 covers 7 bases. The germline V gene has CDR1 SGHNT and CDR2 YYREEE (reference sequence). The CDR3 loop spans 16 amino acids. Trimming removed 4 bases from V and 3 bases from J; junction bases left unmatched: 12. CDR3: CASSRRQGFKEETQYF. The CDR3 DNA reads TGTGCCAGCAGCCGAAGACAGGGATTCAAGGAAGAGACCCAGTACTTC.

This chain uses TRBV28 with TRBJ2-4; the match to TRBD1 covers 12 bases. Germline CDR1 and CDR2: MDHEN and SYDVKM. The CDR3 covers 16 residues. Trimming took 6 bases from V and 7 from J; bases not matched to a gene: 10. This CDR3 is CASSPAGQGAFNIQYF. In nucleotides, the CDR3 is TGTGCCAGCAGCCCCGCGGGACAGGGGGCATTCAACATTCAGTACTTC.

The chain has TRBV25-1 and TRBJ2-7; no definite D call. Germline loops: CDR1 MGHDK, CDR2 SYGVNS. V dropped 3 bases and J dropped 0 bases, with 0 bases sitting between them. CDR3 length equals 11 residues. The CDR3: CASSDSYEQYF. CDR3 nucleotides: TGTGCCAGCAGTGACTCCTACGAGCAGTACTTC.

This sequence joins TRBV7-2 and TRBJ1-3, with no clear D. This CDR3 spans 14 amino acids. Germline V gene lookup returns CDR1 SGHTA and CDR2 FQGNSA. The V gene lost 1 base and the J gene lost 4 bases, with 8 bases spanning the gap. CDR3 in amino acids: CASSLGFYGNTIYF. In DNA, the CDR3 is TGTGCCAGCAGCTTAGGATTTTACGGAAACACCATATATTTT.

V usage is TRBV6-5 and J usage is TRBJ1-5; D remains ambiguous. Between the trimmed V and J ends, which lost 5 bases and 5 bases, there was a span of 13 bases. The CDR3 runs to 14 residues. Looked up from germline, CDR1 is MNHEY and CDR2 is SVGAGI. CDR3 bases: TGTGCCAGCAGTGAAGGCGGCGTGGATCAGCCCCAGCATTTT. Protein sequence: CASSEGGVDQPQHF.

This chain links TRBV1 with TRBJ2-5; the table assigns TRBD1, which was not confirmed against the DNA. TRBV1 is an annotated pseudogene. The CDR3 contains 16 residues. The CDR3 coding sequence is TGCACCAGCAGCCACCGCCGGACAGGGTCACAAGAGACCCAGTACTTC. The encoded protein is CTSSHRRTGSQETQYF.

The chain links TRBV27 to TRBJ1-6, with a tentative D call TRBD1 (5 bases). Trimming stripped 3 bases from V and 4 bases from J, with 7 bases between. CDR3 length: 14 residues. Per the germline V gene, CDR1 is MNHEY and CDR2 is SMNVEV (reference sequence). The CDR3 DNA is TGTGCCAGCAGTTTCCAGGGTTATAATTCACCCCTCCACTTT. Protein sequence: CASSFQGYNSPLHF.

The chain links TRBV19 to TRBJ1-1; TRBD1 is a possible D gene (6 bases). Trimming cost V 5 bases and J 3 bases, with 13 bases left between them. The CDR3 runs 14 residues. Germline values: CDR1 LNHDA, CDR2 SQIVND (reference sequence). The CDR3 is CASSDPYRDTEAFF. Written as DNA, the CDR3 is TGTGCCAGTAGTGACCCGTACAGGGACACTGAAGCTTTCTTT.

CDR3 bases: TGCGCCAGCAGTCGACTCCTCCCGGGACATGCCCTCCTCGGGGAGACCCAGTACTTC. It yields the protein CASSRLLPGHALLGETQYF. The chain links TRBV23-1 to TRBJ2-5; TRBD1 might be the D (6 bases). TRBV23-1 is an open reading frame, and its role is uncertain. Deletions cut 4 bases from V and 5 bases from J, with 29 bases between. This CDR3 contains 19 residues.

The chain employs TRBV28 and TRBJ1-1; D uncertain. Trimming took 6 bases from V and 8 from J, leaving 19 bases between them. The CDR3 contains 14 residues. Per the germline V gene, CDR1 is MDHEN and CDR2 is SYDVKM. Here the CDR3 reads CASSPGVTGREAFF. DNA of the CDR3: TGTGCCAGCAGCCCCGGGGTCACGGGGAGGGAAGCTTTCTTT. Full variable domain (rest looked up from reference TRBV28 and TRBJ1-1): DVKVTQSSRYLVKRTGEKVFLECVQDMDHENMFWYRQDPGLGLRLIYFSYDVKMKEKGDIPEGYSVSREKKERFSLILESASTNQTSMYLCASSPGVTGREAFFGQGTRLTVV.

CDR3 DNA sequence: TGTGCCAGCAGCTTAGATCGTGGACAGATACACAATGAGCAGTTCTTC. This translates into CASSLDRGQIHNEQFF. V gene TRBV13 combines with J gene TRBJ2-1; tentatively, D is TRBD1 (6 bases). Germline V CDR1 and CDR2: PRHDT, FYEKMQ (reference sequence). The CDR3 spans 16 residues. Trimming took 1 base from V and 5 from J, leaving 15 bases between them.

This clone was counted once. The V call is TRBV7-2, the J call TRBJ2-3; D remains unclear. Per germline, CDR1 SGHTA and CDR2 FQGNSA. The CDR3 is 11 residues long. Trimming took 4 bases from V and 3 from J, leaving 2 bases between them. CDR3 amino acids: CASSYTDTQYF. The CDR3 DNA is TGTGCCAGCAGCTATACAGATACGCAGTATTTT.

The rearrangement joins TRBV1 to TRBJ2-3; the table's D call TRBD2 went unverified against the DNA. TRBV1 is given as a pseudogene. This CDR3 comprises 16 residues. In DNA form, the CDR3 reads TGCACCAGCAGCCAAGTGAGCCTAGGCGGCACAGATACGCAGTATTTT. It encodes CTSSQVSLGGTDTQYF.

This chain connects TRBV18 to TRBJ2-1, with 11 bases aligning to TRBD2. CDR1 is KGHSH, CDR2 LQKENI, per germline. This CDR3 is 15 amino acids long. V shed 5 bases, J shed 5 bases, and the junction held 5 bases outside the gene matches. CDR3 sequence: CASSSTSGGNNEQFF. DNA of the CDR3: TGTGCCAGCTCATCTACTAGCGGGGGAAACAATGAGCAGTTCTTC.

The chain carries TRBV19 and TRBJ1-3; maybe TRBD1 (5 bases). Trimming pared 1 base from V and 0 bases from J, leaving 10 bases between. The germline V gene has CDR1 LNHDA and CDR2 SQIVND (reference sequence). The CDR3 extends over 16 amino acids. The DNA of the CDR3 is TGTGCCAGTAGTATAGTGTTCGGGGGCTCTGGAAACACCATATATTTT. This encodes CASSIVFGGSGNTIYF.

The chain joins TRBV5-1 to TRBJ2-1; D remains unclear. The germline V and J ends were trimmed by 7 bases and 7 bases, with 18 bases remaining between them. Germline V gene sequence: CDR1 SGHRS, CDR2 YFSETQ. The CDR3 length is 14 residues. CDR3 amino acids: CASGLDSDYNEQFF. The CDR3 DNA is TGCGCCAGCGGCCTTGATTCTGATTATAATGAGCAGTTCTTC.

The chain employs TRBV11-2 and TRBJ2-7, with 9 bases that match TRBD1. This CDR3 region has 15 residues. J gave up 5 bases and V 5 bases, and 10 bases lay outside the gene matches. Germline CDR1 reads SGHAT; CDR2 reads FQNNGV. CDR3 sequence: CASSESTGGYNEQYF. Written as DNA, the CDR3 is TGTGCCAGCAGCGAATCGACAGGGGGGTACAACGAGCAGTACTTC.

The J gene is TRBJ2-7, the V gene TRBV2; D remains ambiguous. The CDR3 loop spans 9 amino acids. Germline V lookup: CDR1 SNHLY, CDR2 FYNNEI. V was cut by 6 bases and J by 4 bases, with 1 base left in between. The CDR3 reads CASRYEQYF. The CDR3 DNA reads as TGTGCCAGCAGGTACGAGCAGTACTTC.

The chain is built from TRBV2 and TRBJ2-1, with D possibly being TRBD1 or TRBD2 (5 bases each). Germline-derived CDR1 and CDR2 are SNHLY and FYNNEI. The length of the CDR3 is 15 residues. V gave up 3 bases and J gave up 0 bases, with 9 bases separating them. The CDR3 region is CASSEGVSSYNEQFF. Here the CDR3 DNA reads TGTGCCAGCAGTGAGGGGGTGAGCTCCTACAATGAGCAGTTCTTC.

The J gene is TRBJ2-2, the V gene TRBV11-2; 13 positions match TRBD2. After removal of 5 bases from V and 5 bases from J, the junction contained 5 bases not matched to a gene. The V gene's germline CDR1 is SGHAT and CDR2 FQNNGV. CDR3 size: 16 residues. The CDR3 here is CASSMRLAGGTGELFF. The CDR3, as DNA: TGTGCCAGCAGCATGAGACTAGCGGGGGGAACCGGGGAGCTGTTTTTT.